This T cell receptor (beta chain) was documented in a study of T cell clones after liver transplantation. The table came from immunoSEQ multiplex PCR; TCRdb's copy has only in-frame clones and leaves some out. The sample records tens of thousands of clones, around four fifths being singletons. This material consisted of CD4+ T cells from blood, taken 45 to 47 months after liver transplant. The source of this sequence is a human patient who received a liver transplant. Some T cells here may be from the graft donor.

CDR3 in amino acids: CASSKRVPSRTRHLKNYNEQFF. CDR3 nucleotides: TGTGCCAGCAGCAAAAGGGTACCCTCCAGGACTAGACACCTCAAAAACTACAATGAGCAGTTCTTC. The V call is TRBV21-1, the J call TRBJ2-1; the table calls TRBD2, which could not be checked here. TRBV21-1 represents a pseudogene. This CDR3 is built from 22 residues.